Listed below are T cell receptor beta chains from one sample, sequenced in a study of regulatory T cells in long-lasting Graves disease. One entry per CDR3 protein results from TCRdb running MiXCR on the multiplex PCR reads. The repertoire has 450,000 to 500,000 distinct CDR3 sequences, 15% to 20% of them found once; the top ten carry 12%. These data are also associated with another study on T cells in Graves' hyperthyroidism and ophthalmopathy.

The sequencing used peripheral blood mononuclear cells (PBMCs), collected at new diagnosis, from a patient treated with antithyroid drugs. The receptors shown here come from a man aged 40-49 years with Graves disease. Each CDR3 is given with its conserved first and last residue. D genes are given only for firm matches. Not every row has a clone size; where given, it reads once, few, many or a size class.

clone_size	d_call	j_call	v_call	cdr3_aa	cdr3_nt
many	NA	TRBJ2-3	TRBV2	CASSHDRNTDTQYF	TGTGCCAGCAGCCACGACAGGAACACAGATACGCAGTATTTT
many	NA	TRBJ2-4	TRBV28	CASSSLTGRSLTKNIQYF	TGTGCCAGCAGTTCCCTGACAGGGAGGTCTTTGACCAAAAACATTCAGTACTTC
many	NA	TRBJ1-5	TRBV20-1	CSASGGHGNQPQHF	TGCAGTGCTAGTGGGGGGCATGGCAATCAGCCCCAGCATTTT
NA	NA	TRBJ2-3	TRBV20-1	CSGSAPDTQYF	TGCAGTGGATCTGCGCCAGATACGCAGTATTTT
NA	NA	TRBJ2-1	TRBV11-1	CASSLRQQYNEQFF	TGTGCCAGCAGCTTAAGACAGCAGTACAATGAGCAGTTCTTC
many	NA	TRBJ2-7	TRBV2	CASSGVRTYEQYF	TGTGCCAGCAGTGGTGTCCGTACCTACGAGCAGTACTTC
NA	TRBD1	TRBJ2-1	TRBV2	CASSYSSGGGNEQFF	TGTGCCAGCAGTTACTCGTCAGGGGGCGGCAATGAGCAGTTCTTC
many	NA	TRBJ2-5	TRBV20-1	CSAPGPPEETQYF	TGCAGTGCCCCAGGGCCCCCCGAAGAGACCCAGTACTTC
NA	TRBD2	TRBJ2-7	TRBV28	CASSLLDRTSGFYEQYF	TGTGCCAGCAGTTTATTAGACAGGACTAGCGGGTTCTACGAGCAGTACTTC
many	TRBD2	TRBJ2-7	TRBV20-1	CSARSAGVLNREQYF	TGCAGTGCTAGGTCCGCGGGAGTCCTTAATCGGGAGCAGTACTTC
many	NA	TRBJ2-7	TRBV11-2	CASRKPGRSSYEQYF	TGTGCCAGCAGGAAGCCGGGACGGAGCTCCTACGAGCAGTACTTC
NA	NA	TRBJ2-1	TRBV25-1	CASTRTEEHEQFF	TGTGCCAGCACCCGAACGGAAGAGCATGAGCAGTTCTTC
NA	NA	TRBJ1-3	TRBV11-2	CASSSPPGNTIYF	TGTGCCAGCAGCTCGCCCCCTGGAAACACCATATATTTT
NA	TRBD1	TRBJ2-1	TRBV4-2	CASSQEDRYEQFF	TGTGCCAGCAGCCAAGAGGACAGGTATGAGCAGTTCTTC
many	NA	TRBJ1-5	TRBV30	CAWSVSGDQPQHF	TGTGCCTGGAGTGTTTCGGGGGATCAGCCCCAGCATTTT
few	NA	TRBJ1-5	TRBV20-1	CSASVEGGNQPQHF	TGCAGTGCTAGCGTCGAGGGGGGCAATCAGCCCCAGCATTTT